Listed below are T cell receptor beta chains from one sample, sequenced in a study of identical twins. One entry per CDR3 protein results from TCRdb running MiXCR on the 5' RACE reads. The sample contains approximately 190,000 distinct CDR3 sequences, roughly 15% of which appear only once. The same sample was also studied in work on T cells expressing NK-cell markers.

The sequenced sample was CD8+ T cells sorted from blood. The receptor source for this set is a woman aged 18-29 years in good health. Each CDR3 is given with its conserved first and last residue. The D gene is left open where the match is weak. Clone size is not always given. Where it is, it says once, few, many or a class for expanded clones.

V gene	clone size	D gene	J gene	CDR3 protein	CDR3 DNA
TRBV11-2	few	TRBD2	TRBJ2-1	CASSLGTSVVRDEQFF	TGTGCCAGCAGCTTAGGGACTAGCGTAGTAAGAGATGAGCAGTTCTTC
TRBV29-1	few	TRBD1	TRBJ2-1	CSVIKADRTGGRDEQFF	TGCAGCGTTATTAAAGCAGATAGGACAGGGGGTAGGGATGAGCAGTTCTTC
TRBV12-3/TRBV12-4	few	NA	TRBJ2-3	CASSLNNPSDTQYF	TGTGCCAGCAGTTTAAATAACCCATCAGATACGCAGTATTTT
TRBV6-2/TRBV6-3	NA	NA	TRBJ2-7	CASIRGGRSSYEQYF	TGTGCCAGCATTCGAGGGGGGAGGAGCTCCTACGAGCAGTACTTC
TRBV19	NA	TRBD2	TRBJ2-4	CASSSFSGANIQYF	TGTGCCAGTAGTTCATTTAGCGGGGCAAACATTCAGTACTTC
TRBV6-1	few	NA	TRBJ1-1	CASNGGANTEAFF	TGTGCCAGCAATGGGGGGGCGAACACTGAAGCTTTCTTT
TRBV6-1	NA	NA	TRBJ2-2	CASSKLASGTGELFF	TGTGCCAGCAGCAAACTAGCTTCCGGCACCGGGGAGCTGTTTTTT
TRBV5-1	few	TRBD1	TRBJ1-1	CASSLWTGANTEAFF	TGCGCCAGCAGCTTGTGGACAGGGGCAAACACTGAAGCTTTCTTT
TRBV7-9	NA	TRBD2	TRBJ2-1	CASSPPIGAGGREQFF	TGTGCCAGCAGCCCCCCCATTGGAGCGGGAGGGCGTGAGCAGTTCTTC
TRBV27	few	NA	TRBJ1-2	CASSFGRGEGYTF	TGTGCCAGCAGTTTTGGCAGGGGCGAAGGCTACACCTTC
TRBV5-4	NA	NA	TRBJ2-7	CASREWGAPDEQYF	TGTGCCAGCAGAGAGTGGGGTGCTCCGGACGAGCAGTACTTC
TRBV5-1	NA	TRBD2	TRBJ2-7	CASSFGTSDPEGYF	TGCGCCAGCAGCTTTGGGACTAGCGATCCGGAGGGGTACTTC
TRBV12-3/TRBV12-4	many	NA	TRBJ1-2	CASSLGEGYTF	TGTGCCAGCAGTTTGGGGGAAGGCTACACCTTC
TRBV20-1	NA	NA	TRBJ2-3	CSAPSGSGADTQYF	TGCAGTGCCCCCTCGGGCTCTGGTGCAGATACGCAGTATTTT
TRBV7-9	once	NA	TRBJ2-7	CASSFLEASPEQYF	TGTGCCAGCAGCTTCCTTGAGGCATCACCCGAGCAGTACTTC
TRBV7-9	few	TRBD2	TRBJ2-2	CASSLAELAGASGELFF	TGTGCCAGCAGCTTAGCGGAGCTAGCGGGGGCCTCCGGGGAGCTGTTTTTT
TRBV7-9	few	NA	TRBJ1-2	CASSKLGTNYGYTF	TGTGCCAGCAGCAAGTTAGGGACAAACTATGGCTACACCTTC
TRBV6-1	NA	NA	TRBJ2-1	CASTTRNREGNEQFF	TGTGCCAGCACCACCCGCAACAGGGAGGGGAATGAGCAGTTCTTC
TRBV6-1	NA	NA	TRBJ2-7	CASNEGRSYEQYF	TGTGCCAGCAACGAAGGGCGTTCCTACGAGCAGTACTTC
TRBV4-3	many	NA	TRBJ2-1	CASSQVQGGVDEQFF	TGCGCCAGCAGCCAAGTCCAAGGGGGGGTCGATGAGCAGTTCTTC
TRBV29-1	few	NA	TRBJ2-7	CSVEIPHLYEQYF	TGCAGCGTTGAAATCCCTCACCTTTACGAGCAGTACTTC
TRBV10-2	NA	NA	TRBJ2-3	CASSEAGYTDTQYF	TGCGCCAGCAGTGAGGCGGGATACACAGATACGCAGTATTTT
TRBV9	few	NA	TRBJ1-1	CASSPGGGGTEAFF	TGTGCCAGCAGCCCCGGGGGTGGGGGCACTGAAGCTTTCTTT
TRBV5-1	many	TRBD2	TRBJ2-7	CASSLAGSAYEQYF	TGCGCCAGCAGCTTAGCGGGGAGCGCTTACGAGCAGTACTTC
TRBV7-9	once	NA	TRBJ2-4	CASSLGGGKNIQYF	TGTGCCAGCAGCTTGGGTGGAGGCAAAAACATTCAGTACTTC
TRBV6-4	many	NA	TRBJ1-1	CASSDRDNTEAFF	TGTGCCAGCAGTGACCGGGACAACACTGAAGCTTTCTTT
TRBV12-3/TRBV12-4	NA	NA	TRBJ2-7	CASRLGSYEQYF	TGTGCCAGCAGGCTCGGGAGTTACGAGCAGTACTTC
TRBV12-3/TRBV12-4	NA	TRBD1	TRBJ2-7	CASSLQGVGEQYF	TGTGCCAGCAGCTTACAGGGGGTTGGGGAGCAGTACTTC
TRBV7-2	NA	NA	TRBJ2-7	CASSFPFGVGEEQYF	TGTGCCAGCAGCTTCCCGTTCGGGGTGGGCGAGGAGCAGTACTTC
TRBV6-4	NA	NA	TRBJ2-5	CASSDSAEGETQYF	TGTGCCAGCAGTGACTCGGCGGAGGGGGAGACCCAGTACTTC
TRBV7-2	NA	TRBD2	TRBJ2-7	CASSLESGRAVYEQYF	TGTGCCAGCAGCTTAGAGAGCGGGAGGGCCGTCTACGAGCAGTACTTC
TRBV7-9	NA	NA	TRBJ2-7	CASSLAETDYEQYF	TGTGCCAGCAGCTTAGCGGAGACCGACTACGAGCAGTACTTC
TRBV29-1	few	NA	TRBJ2-5	CSINLKETQYF	TGCAGCATAAACCTTAAAGAGACCCAGTACTTC
TRBV30	few	NA	TRBJ2-2	CAWSVSAGELFF	TGTGCCTGGAGTGTGAGTGCCGGGGAGCTGTTTTTT
TRBV28	NA	NA	TRBJ2-4	CASRLQVGAKNIQYF	TGTGCCAGCAGACTACAGGTTGGAGCCAAAAACATTCAGTACTTC
TRBV27	NA	NA	TRBJ2-3	CASSLSFGQSDTQYF	TGTGCCAGCAGTTTATCGTTCGGACAGTCAGATACGCAGTATTTT
TRBV7-6	few	NA	TRBJ2-5	CASSSGGPKTQYF	TGTGCCAGCAGCTCCGGGGGCCCGAAGACCCAGTACTTC
TRBV9	few	NA	TRBJ1-5	CASSPDISNQPQHF	TGTGCCAGCAGCCCGGACATTAGCAATCAGCCCCAGCATTTT
TRBV5-1	NA	NA	TRBJ1-1	CASSKGGETFF	TGCGCCAGCAGCAAGGGGGGGGAAACTTTCTTT
TRBV6-1	NA	NA	TRBJ2-1	CASTETPTWDKQFF	TGTGCCAGCACCGAAACCCCCACTTGGGATAAGCAGTTCTTC
TRBV18	few	NA	TRBJ1-2	CASSPSGGYTF	TGTGCCAGCTCACCGTCGGGTGGCTACACCTTC
TRBV15	NA	TRBD2	TRBJ2-1	CATSRTSGSRYNEQFF	TGTGCCACCAGCAGGACTAGCGGGAGCCGATACAATGAGCAGTTCTTC
TRBV5-1	few	TRBD2	TRBJ2-7	CASSFNPSGSRGTYEQYF	TGCGCCAGCAGCTTCAACCCTAGCGGGAGTCGTGGGACCTACGAGCAGTACTTC
TRBV6-2/TRBV6-3	NA	TRBD2	TRBJ2-5	CASSYGTITETQYF	TGTGCCAGCAGTTACGGGACTATCACAGAGACCCAGTACTTC
TRBV9	NA	NA	TRBJ2-5	CASSAEGLADETQYF	TGTGCCAGCAGCGCCGAAGGGCTAGCAGATGAGACCCAGTACTTC
TRBV20-1	few	NA	TRBJ1-2	CSARELVNYGYTF	TGCAGTGCTAGAGAATTGGTTAACTATGGCTACACCTTC
TRBV12-5	few	NA	TRBJ2-5	CASGFPGTGIGETQYF	TGTGCTAGTGGTTTCCCTGGTACAGGGATAGGAGAGACCCAGTACTTC